Below, one T cell receptor (beta chain) is given with its context. This clone was detected only once. It lacks a known antigen. The input lacks base qualities; no much larger clone sits a single base away. This specimen comes from a study of blood T cell repertoires in COVID-19 (TCRdb year 2020). Notes on the research overall: Samples covering the acute and convalescent phases of COVID-19 were provided by collaborators in the United States, Italy and Spain. The material from the prospective study consisted of cDNA or gDNA derived from T cells, B-cell-depleted T cells, or PBMCs. Subjects who had been exposed to COVID-19, were actively infected with it, or had recovered from it provided the deeply sampled blood TCRbeta repertoires that made up the dataset. The repertoires were made available in a free public database intended to serve as a resource for research on the immune response to SARS-CoV-2. The samples were drawn from two sources: the first 160 participants of the ongoing ImmuneRACE study, and 950 to 1,500 subjects contributed by 6 global collaborators. Nearly every sample came with metadata listing a de-identified subject ID, COVID-19 status, age in years and sex. HLA class I and class II types, where available, came from metadata supplied by the sample provider rather than from assay-based typing. Here is what the overall study found, with its caveats: The quantity of clinical and demographic metadata differed by source and by participant and was supplied without curation.

Whole blood was collected in K2EDTA tubes by collaborating institutions according to the institutions' own protocols. For TCRbeta analysis, collaborators shipped samples as frozen whole blood, isolated PBMCs, or DNA extracted from either of those sample types. TCRbeta CDR3 regions were amplified from genomic DNA using the immunoSEQ Assay, a bias-controlled multiplex PCR. The original methods were these. The number of nucleated cells in each sample was estimated from the amplification of reference gene primers within the assay. To quantify the absolute abundance of each unique TCRbeta CDR3 rearrangement, sequence reads were collapsed and filtered. For each sample, productive Simpson clonality was calculated as the square root of Simpson's diversity index across productive rearrangements. The immuneACCESS repertoire file appears here via TCRdb, limited to in-frame rearrangements. These files lack a portion of the clones; in checked studies, under half of the deficit traces to unresolved V genes, and the cause of the others is not known. For V, J and clone size, that table is used; D and trimming come from the DNA. In all, the sample holds nearly 65,000 clones, and about 86% of those were seen once. Of the sample, 12% is held by the ten largest clones.

The CDR3, cysteine through phenylalanine, is 15 amino acids long. The DNA shown is the 45-base CDR3, in frame from base 1. CDR1 and CDR2 are read off the germline V gene as SGDLS and YYNGEE. The germline V end is reduced by 0 bases and the J end by 0 bases; junction bases left unmatched: 2. This clonotype was obtained from a human donor in a cohort sampled during active COVID-19. The chain is encoded by TRBV9 joined to TRBJ2-7; 8 bases in the middle match TRBD1. The sample consisted of peripheral blood. The encoded CDR3 is CASSVAGGSSYEQYF. The DNA sequence is TGTGCCAGCAGCGTAGCAGGGGGCAGCTCCTACGAGCAGTACTTC.